This is a list of T cell receptor beta chains from one sample in a study of T cell responses to AZD1222 COVID-19 vaccine. Clones were sequenced by immunoSEQ multiplex PCR, and TCRdb holds only the in-frame ones, with some missing. The repertoire holds 140,000 to 150,000 clones, with about 90% as singletons. Sequencing was performed on peripheral blood, taken 28 days after the second AZD1222 dose. Receptors originate from an adult who received the AZD1222 COVID-19 vaccine. Both conserved end residues are part of each CDR3. A D gene is named only where the DNA matches it firmly.

D gene: .
V gene: TRBV4-3
J gene: TRBJ1-1
CDR3 protein: CASSRGANTEAFF

D gene: TRBD1
V gene: TRBV28
J gene: TRBJ1-6
CDR3 protein: CASSPDRGAPNSPLHF

D gene: TRBD2
V gene: TRBV11-2
J gene: TRBJ2-1
CDR3 protein: CASSLGLARLNEQFF

D gene: .
V gene: TRBV27
J gene: TRBJ2-1
CDR3 protein: CASSLVSGQHNEQFF

D gene: .
V gene: TRBV7-8
J gene: TRBJ2-7
CDR3 protein: CASSLGGGEAAYEQYF

D gene: .
V gene: TRBV6-5
J gene: TRBJ2-2
CDR3 protein: CASSYAGTSNTGELFF

D gene: .
V gene: TRBV2
J gene: TRBJ1-1
CDR3 protein: CASRRGGNTEAFF

D gene: TRBD1
V gene: TRBV7-9
J gene: TRBJ1-1
CDR3 protein: CASSLAGTANTEAFF

D gene: .
V gene: TRBV3-1/TRBV3-2
J gene: TRBJ2-7
CDR3 protein: CASSQTRGGSSRSYEQYF

D gene: .
V gene: TRBV6-5
J gene: TRBJ1-5
CDR3 protein: CASGWPLNQPQHF

D gene: .
V gene: TRBV11-2
J gene: TRBJ1-1
CDR3 protein: CASSPDGNTEAFF

D gene: TRBD2
V gene: TRBV28
J gene: TRBJ2-7
CDR3 protein: CASSLGAGGRSEQYF

D gene: TRBD1
V gene: TRBV4-3
J gene: TRBJ2-6
CDR3 protein: CASSQEIGQGIQSGANVLTF

D gene: TRBD1
V gene: TRBV27
J gene: TRBJ1-5
CDR3 protein: CASSLVYRGIQPQHF

D gene: .
V gene: TRBV9
J gene: TRBJ2-1
CDR3 protein: CASSVADPRDEQFF

D gene: .
V gene: TRBV7-6
J gene: TRBJ2-3
CDR3 protein: CASSYAGITDTQYF

D gene: .
V gene: TRBV18
J gene: TRBJ1-2
CDR3 protein: CASSQGGNYGYTF

D gene: TRBD1
V gene: TRBV30
J gene: TRBJ2-7
CDR3 protein: CAWSVLSYGRTGRYEQYF

D gene: TRBD1
V gene: TRBV18
J gene: TRBJ2-7
CDR3 protein: CASSPIPVRGTGVYEQYF

D gene: .
V gene: TRBV9
J gene: TRBJ2-5
CDR3 protein: CASSVTVREGETQYF

D gene: .
V gene: TRBV5-1
J gene: TRBJ1-2
CDR3 protein: CASNPDPRGYGYTF

D gene: TRBD1
V gene: TRBV19
J gene: TRBJ2-5
CDR3 protein: CASSIRDRGSAQYF

D gene: .
V gene: TRBV10-3
J gene: TRBJ2-3
CDR3 protein: CAISESEYTQYF

D gene: TRBD2
V gene: TRBV7-3
J gene: TRBJ2-2
CDR3 protein: CASSPSSGRASVGELFF

D gene: TRBD1
V gene: TRBV6-2/TRBV6-3
J gene: TRBJ1-5
CDR3 protein: CASSWDRVGGNQPQHF

D gene: TRBD1
V gene: TRBV10-3
J gene: TRBJ2-7
CDR3 protein: CAISESYRGYEQYF